The clone carrying this T cell receptor beta chain was seen a single time. Sequencing used immunoSEQ multiplex PCR; TCRdb keeps in-frame clones, though not all of them. This table has roughly 17,000 clones, 85% appearing once. Controls had myeloablative marrow grafts with methotrexate and calcineurin inhibitor, sampled at 1 year. This entry is derived from a study of T cells after posttransplantation cyclophosphamide. The sequence was collected from a female patient aged 18 to 29 who received an allogeneic stem cell transplant from an unrelated donor, was CMV-positive, and had acute and chronic GVHD. Among the T cells, some may be from the graft donor. The sample here was PBMCs, taken after allogeneic stem cell transplant with calcineurin inhibitor and methotrexate.

For the CDR3, the DNA is TGCGCCAGCAGCTTGGTGGTGAGCTCCTATAATTCACCCCTCCACTTT. Protein: CASSLVVSSYNSPLHF. The rearrangement links TRBV5-1 to TRBJ1-6; D remains unclear. V was trimmed by 0 bases and J by 0 bases, leaving 7 bases between them. The CDR3 extends over 16 amino acids. Looked up from germline, CDR1 is SGHRS and CDR2 is YFSETQ.